These T cell receptor beta chains were read from a single sample in a study of T cell responses to AZD1222 COVID-19 vaccine. Clones were sequenced by immunoSEQ multiplex PCR, and TCRdb holds only the in-frame ones, with some missing. The top ten hold approximately 19% of the sample, which has around 63,000 clones, 85% seen once. The material was peripheral blood, obtained on day 0 of AZD1222 vaccination. These receptors were collected from an adult in good health. The CDR3 runs from the conserved cysteine through the conserved F or W. The D gene is left open where the match is weak. Where a row states a size, it is once, few, many or the class of an expanded clone; other rows omit it.

D | size | J | length | V | CDR3 | DNA
. | . | TRBJ1-3 | 17 | TRBV18 | CASSPLNPGRSGNTIYF | TGTGCCAGCTCACCACTGAACCCGGGAAGGTCTGGAAACACCATATATTTT
. | . | TRBJ1-1 | 13 | TRBV4-1 | CASSQTRTILTFF | TGCGCCAGCAGCCAAACCCGGACAATTTTAACTTTCTTT
TRBD2 | . | TRBJ2-1 | 15 | TRBV5-6 | CASSPPGLGTYEQFF | TGTGCCAGCAGCCCGCCGGGACTAGGCACTTATGAGCAGTTCTTC
TRBD1 | . | TRBJ1-6 | 14 | TRBV5-1 | CASSTTGGQTPLHF | TGCGCCAGCAGCACGACAGGGGGCCAAACACCCCTCCACTTT
TRBD1 | . | TRBJ2-3 | 15 | TRBV12-5 | CASGGTGTSTDTQYF | TGTGCTAGTGGGGGGACAGGGACGAGCACAGATACGCAGTATTTT
. | . | TRBJ2-5 | 14 | TRBV10-3 | CAISERGGSETQYF | TGTGCCATCAGTGAGAGGGGGGGCTCAGAGACCCAGTACTTC
TRBD1 | . | TRBJ1-5 | 16 | TRBV5-8 | CASSLGTGAYNQPQHF | TGTGCCAGCAGCTTGGGGACAGGGGCCTACAATCAGCCCCAGCATTTT
TRBD1 | few | TRBJ1-6 | 17 | TRBV4-2 | CASSHPHAQTGPSPLHF | TGTGCCAGCAGCCACCCTCATGCTCAGACAGGGCCCTCACCCCTCCACTTT
. | . | TRBJ1-1 | 13 | TRBV6-2/TRBV6-3 | CASSPKLNTEAFF | TGTGCCAGCAGCCCCAAATTGAACACTGAAGCTTTCTTT
. | . | TRBJ2-6 | 17 | TRBV7-8 | CASSLVARVSGANVLTF | TGTGCCAGCAGCTTAGTTGCTAGGGTCTCTGGGGCCAACGTCCTGACTTTC
. | once | TRBJ2-7 | 17 | TRBV28 | CASSFLVVGAPSYEQYF | TGTGCCAGCAGTTTCTTAGTCGTAGGGGCCCCCTCCTACGAGCAGTACTTC
. | . | TRBJ1-1 | 12 | TRBV6-2/TRBV6-3 | CASSKEAGRAFF | TGTGCCAGCAGTAAAGAGGCAGGGAGAGCTTTCTTT
. | . | TRBJ1-2 | 11 | TRBV19 | CASSIDYGYTF | TGTGCCAGTAGTATCGACTATGGCTACACCTTC
TRBD1 | . | TRBJ1-4 | 15 | TRBV5-1 | CASSLVTGVGEKLFF | TGCGCCAGCAGCTTGGTGACAGGGGTAGGAGAAAAACTGTTTTTT
. | . | TRBJ2-2 | 14 | TRBV7-6 | CASSLGTGTGELFF | TGTGCCAGCAGCTTAGGGACGGGGACCGGGGAGCTGTTTTTT
. | . | TRBJ2-7 | 12 | TRBV5-4 | CASSLEGYEQYF | TGTGCCAGCAGCTTAGAGGGGTACGAGCAGTACTTC
. | . | TRBJ1-3 | 19 | TRBV6-1 | CASSVLRDFWLVSGNTIYF | TGTGCCAGCAGTGTTCTCCGGGACTTCTGGCTCGTCTCTGGAAACACCATATATTTT
TRBD1 | once | TRBJ1-4 | 14 | TRBV19 | CASTLQGAGEKLFF | TGTGCCAGTACCCTGCAGGGGGCGGGTGAAAAACTGTTTTTT